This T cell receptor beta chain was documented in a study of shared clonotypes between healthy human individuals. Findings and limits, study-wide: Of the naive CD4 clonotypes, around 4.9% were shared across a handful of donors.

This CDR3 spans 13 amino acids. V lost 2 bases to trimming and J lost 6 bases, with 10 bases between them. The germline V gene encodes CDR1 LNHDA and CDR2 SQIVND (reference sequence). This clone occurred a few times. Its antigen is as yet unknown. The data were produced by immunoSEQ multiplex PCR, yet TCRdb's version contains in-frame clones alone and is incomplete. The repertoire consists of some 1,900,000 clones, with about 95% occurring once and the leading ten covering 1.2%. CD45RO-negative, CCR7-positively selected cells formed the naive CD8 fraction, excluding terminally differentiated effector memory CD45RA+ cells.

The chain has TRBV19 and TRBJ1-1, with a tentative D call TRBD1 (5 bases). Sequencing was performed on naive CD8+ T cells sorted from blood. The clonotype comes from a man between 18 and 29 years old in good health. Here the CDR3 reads CASSILGGAEAFF. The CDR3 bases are TGTGCCAGTAGTATACTGGGGGGGGCTGAAGCTTTCTTT.